What follows are 12 T cell receptor beta chains derived from one specimen sequenced in a study of blood T cell repertoires in COVID-19. Libraries were prepared by immunoSEQ multiplex PCR; TCRdb keeps only in-frame clonotypes and omits some of them. The top ten hold approximately 10% of the sample, which has 270,000 or so clones, roughly 90% seen once. The material sequenced was peripheral blood. These receptors originate from a woman younger than 45 with COVID-19, enrolled during active disease.

The J gene is TRBJ1-5, the V gene TRBV18; TRBD1 is a possible D gene (5 bases). CDR3 length: 13 residues. V was clipped by 2 bases and J by 5 bases, with 7 bases between them. CDR1 is KGHSH, CDR2 LQKENI, per germline. The CDR3 protein is CASSPGGDQPQHF. In DNA, the CDR3 is TGTGCCAGCTCACCAGGAGGGGATCAGCCCCAGCATTTT.

In its sample, this clone was seen once. The rearrangement links TRBV6-5 to TRBJ1-4, with D hard to call. The CDR3 contains 14 residues. Germline lookup yields CDR1 MNHEY and CDR2 SVGAGI. V gave up 3 bases and J gave up 4 bases, with 9 bases separating them. The CDR3: CASSYSRNNEKLFF. The CDR3 DNA reads TGTGCCAGCAGTTATTCGCGCAATAATGAAAAACTGTTTTTT.

This clone has only one observation. The chain recombines TRBV3-1 (or the pseudogene TRBV3-2) with TRBJ2-3; D is unclear. The germline gives CDR1 LGHDT, CDR2 YNNKEL (reference sequence). This CDR3 region has 11 residues. V lost 5 bases to trimming and J lost 6 bases, with 6 bases between them. The DNA of the CDR3 is TGTGCCAGCAGCGCGAAGGATACGCAGTATTTT. Its translation is CASSAKDTQYF.

This sequence joins TRBV6-2 or TRBV6-3 and TRBJ2-1; 7 bases are shared with TRBD2. The V gene end was trimmed by 5 bases and the J gene end by 3 bases; junction bases not matched to a gene: 16. The CDR3 consists of 18 residues. In germline, CDR1 is MNHEY, CDR2 SVGEGT. DNA of the CDR3: TGTGCCAGCAGTAGTAGCCGCCCACTAGCGAGTGACTACAATGAGCAGTTCTTC. It is translated as CASSSSRPLASDYNEQFF.

The chain joins TRBV12-5 to TRBJ1-6; TRBD1 matches 8 bases. The CDR3 has 16 residues. V dropped 0 bases and J dropped 9; count of bases not matched to a gene: 7. Germline assignment: CDR1 LGHNT and CDR2 FRNRAP. The CDR3 nucleotides are TGTGCTAGTGGTTTGGTGAGCGACAGGGGTCCTTCACCCCTCCACTTT. The encoded protein is CASGLVSDRGPSPLHF.

V and J are TRBV19 and TRBJ1-5; D gene uncertain. V was cut by 6 bases and J by 0 bases, with 9 bases left in between. The CDR3 length is 14 residues. Germline CDR1 LNHDA, CDR2 SQIVND (reference sequence). The CDR3 loop is CASRAGYSNQPQHF. The CDR3, as DNA: TGTGCCAGTAGAGCAGGCTATAGCAATCAGCCCCAGCATTTT. Filled out from reference TRBV19 and TRBJ1-5, the complete variable domain reads DGGITQSPKYLFRKEGQNVTLSCEQNLNHDAMYWYRQDPGQGLRLIYYSQIVNDFQKGDIAEGYSVSREKKESFPLTVTSAQKNPTAFYLCASRAGYSNQPQHFGDGTRLSIL.

Only one count was recorded for this clone. The rearrangement joins TRBV7-8 to TRBJ1-1, with TRBD1 as a possible D gene (5 bases). The CDR3 is 16 amino acids. The V end lost 5 bases, the J end lost 3 bases, and 19 bases lay between the germline ends. Germline CDR1 reads SGHVS; CDR2 reads FQNEAQ. This CDR3 is CASSPFQGLVDTEAFF. The CDR3, as DNA: TGTGCCAGCAGCCCATTTCAGGGCCTGGTGGACACTGAAGCTTTCTTT.

CDR3 sequence: CASSFEETGSYGYTF. For the CDR3, the DNA is TGCGCCAGCAGCTTTGAAGAGACGGGATCCTATGGCTACACCTTC. The chain combines TRBV5-1 with TRBJ1-2; no reliable D call. The length of the CDR3 is 15 residues. The germline V gene encodes CDR1 SGHRS and CDR2 YFSETQ. The V and J ends lost 2 bases and 4 bases respectively, with 15 bases between them.

This chain uses TRBV2 with TRBJ1-2; D ambiguous. Trimming shortened V by 4 bases and J by 7 bases, and 16 bases separated the two germline ends. The length of the CDR3 is 14 residues. Germline V lookup: CDR1 SNHLY, CDR2 FYNNEI. The CDR3 sequence is CASSAETPGSGYTF. As DNA, the CDR3 is TGTGCCAGCAGTGCAGAGACCCCGGGGAGTGGCTACACCTTC.

This clone was seen just once. The genes are TRBV27 and TRBJ2-7; 9 nucleotides agree with TRBD2. Germline V gives CDR1 MNHEY, CDR2 SMNVEV (reference sequence). The CDR3 sequence is 14 residues long. V gave up 10 bases and J gave up 4 bases; unmatched junction bases: 11. The CDR3 here is CATSSNSGGYEQYF. DNA of the CDR3: TGTGCCACCAGCAGTAATAGCGGGGGATACGAGCAGTACTTC.

This chain links TRBV7-9 with TRBJ1-1; D unresolved. This CDR3 contains 14 residues. Germline CDR1 reads SEHNR; CDR2 reads FQNEAQ (reference sequence). Trimming removed 1 base from V and 6 bases from J, with 12 bases in between. The CDR3 nucleotides are TGTGCCAGCAGCTTAGTTCGGGGTCGGCCTGAAGCTTTCTTT. It codes for CASSLVRGRPEAFF.

This clone appeared once. The rearrangement links TRBV5-6 to TRBJ1-2; 7 positions agree with TRBD1. Germline lookup yields CDR1 SGHDT and CDR2 YYEEEE. V shed 3 bases, J shed 7 bases, and the junction held 12 bases outside the gene matches. The CDR3 is 15 amino acids. The CDR3 DNA sequence: TGTGCCAGCAGCTGGGTGTCGGAGGGGGCGCTTGGCTACACCTTC. It encodes CASSWVSEGALGYTF.